Described below is a single T cell receptor (beta chain) sequence and its context. Its antigen is unknown. No much larger clone is present one base from it, and per-base qualities are unavailable. Patients with a history of autoimmune disease or receiving systemic immunosuppression were excluded from the trial. Peripheral blood for TCR sequencing was collected from all dose cohorts at baseline, on cycle 4 day 1, and on cycle 7 day 1. The samples were drawn from a first-in-human, open-label, multicenter phase I dose-escalation trial of ivuxolimab. Adults with locally advanced or metastatic melanoma, renal cell, hepatocellular, or head and neck squamous cell carcinoma were enrolled in the trial. Before TCR sequencing, CD4+ T cells and CD8+ T cells from peripheral blood were sorted into separate populations. In the germline V gene, CDR1 corresponds to MDHEN and CDR2 to SYDVKM. There are 12 amino acids in the CDR3, from cysteine to phenylalanine inclusive. Of the read, only the CDR3 DNA is kept; its 36 bases are in frame from base 1. V loses 2 bases, J loses 3 bases, and the germline ends lie 5 bases apart.

To sequence the TCRbeta CDR3 region, genomic DNA was isolated from the sorted cells. The immunoSEQ Assay was used to sequence the TCRbeta CDR3 regions. Not all clones reach the TCRdb copy of this immuneACCESS table, which keeps in-frame sequences only. Checked studies attribute under half of the gap to unresolved V genes and leave the rest unexplained. The sample yields approximately 76,000 clones; 80% to 90% were counted once. 0.86% of the sample belongs to the ten largest clones. These data are taken from a study of OX40 agonist ivuxolimab in advanced cancers. Background on the whole study: Ivuxolimab was an agonistic, fully human IgG2 monoclonal antibody directed against OX40 (CD134), a costimulatory receptor. Intravenous ivuxolimab was administered to patients every 2 weeks at six dose levels: 0.01, 0.1, 0.3, 1.5, 3 and 10 mg/kg. Of the roughly 50 dose-escalation patients, hepatocellular carcinoma was present in around 20, melanoma in approximately 15, renal cell carcinoma in 9 and head and neck cancer in 9. In the dose-escalation cohort, roughly 82% of patients were male, and the mean age was around 65 years with a range of roughly 23 to 90. Prior anti-PD-1, anti-PD-L1 or anti-CTLA-4 therapy was permitted, and checkpoint inhibitors had been received by more than 35% of dose-escalation patients. Three dose-escalation patients achieved partial responses, one with hepatocellular carcinoma and two with cutaneous melanoma. Peripheral TCRbeta sequencing was intended to test whether TCR sequence diversity was altered and clonal T-cell expansion was caused by ivuxolimab. The paper describes the monotherapy dose-escalation part (N = 52 patients) of the phase I trial of ivuxolimab.

What the work shows at the level of the full study, not this receptor alone: At doses of 0.1 to 3.0 mg/kg, clonal expansion of both CD4+ and CD8+ blood T cells was observed from baseline to week 6. In the 0.1-3.0 mg/kg groups, partial responders had among the lowest normalized peripheral clonal expansion, particularly in CD8+ T cells. The antigen specificity of the clonally expanded peripheral T cells was not determined. Low levels of normalized T-cell clonal expansion were also seen in some patients who did not respond. On average, CD8+ T cells showed more expanded clones than CD4+ T cells after ivuxolimab.

Sequencing was performed on CD4+ or CD8+ T cells sorted from blood, taken in a trial of the OX40 agonist ivuxolimab. This receptor was taken from an adult with an advanced solid tumor such as melanoma, head and neck, liver or kidney cancer. The chain was built from TRBV28 and TRBJ2-7; the D gene assignment is ambiguous. At the DNA level, the sequence is TGTGCCAGCAGTTTAGTTGGCTACGAGCAGTACTTC. This is translated as CASSLVGYEQYF.